These 5 T cell receptor beta chains share one sample of origin, sequenced in a study of vaccination effects on CD4 cells after COVID-19. Subsequent to a culture period of about ten days, CD4+ T cells were isolated. Vaccine administered to participants consisted of two doses of either BNT162b2 or mRNA-1273. No antigens are known for them. The assay was immunoSEQ multiplex PCR, and TCRdb's table has in-frame clones only and misses some. The sample includes 45,000 to 55,000 clones, about three quarters of them seen just once. Sequenced material: CD4+ T cells from PBMCs cultured without peptide, taken after COVID-19 vaccination. These receptors came from a human donor who received a COVID-19 vaccine.

V is TRBV10-1 and J is TRBJ1-6; D gene uncertain. The V gene lost 2 bases and the J gene lost 7 bases, with 6 bases spanning the gap. Germline-derived CDR1 and CDR2 are WNHNN and SYGVQD (reference sequence). CDR3 length: 13 residues. CDR3 nucleotide sequence: TGCGCCAGCAGTGAGCTCGGGAATTCACCCCTCCACTTT. As protein: CASSELGNSPLHF.

The chain uses TRBV13 and TRBJ2-7, with 11 bases lining up with TRBD2. The CDR3 runs 19 residues. The germline V gene has CDR1 PRHDT and CDR2 FYEKMQ (reference sequence). The junction had 13 bases not matched to a gene; V was cut back by 0 bases and J by 3 bases. The CDR3 DNA reads as TGTGCCAGCAGCTTAGGAGGGGGGGGACTAGCGGAGAACCGCTACGAGCAGTACTTC. Its protein is CASSLGGGGLAENRYEQYF.

J is TRBJ2-7 and V is TRBV18; 11 bases line up with TRBD2. This CDR3 has 17 amino acids. Germline values: CDR1 KGHSH, CDR2 LQKENI. J was trimmed by 1 base and V by 8 bases; bases with no gene match: 13. The chain's CDR3 is CASTQATSGRGSYEQYF. The DNA of the CDR3 is TGTGCCAGCACCCAGGCAACTAGCGGGAGAGGGTCCTACGAGCAGTACTTC.

The chain combines TRBV2 with TRBJ1-5; D gene ambiguous. The CDR3 is 16 amino acids. V dropped 5 bases and J dropped 5 bases, with 19 bases sitting between them. Germline V gene sequence: CDR1 SNHLY, CDR2 FYNNEI. The CDR3 sequence is CASSQESGVQHQPQHF. The CDR3 DNA sequence: TGTGCCAGCAGTCAAGAGTCCGGGGTACAACATCAGCCCCAGCATTTT.

J is TRBJ1-5 and V is TRBV27; a possible D gene is TRBD1 (5 bases). CDR1 is MNHEY and CDR2 is SMNVEV in the germline V gene (reference sequence). The CDR3 runs to 15 residues. V was pared by 5 bases and J by 7 bases, with 18 bases between. This CDR3 is CASSLRLGQHQPQHF. CDR3 in DNA: TGTGCCAGCAGTCTTAGACTGGGGCAACACCAGCCCCAGCATTTT.